These 30 T cell receptor beta chains came from one sample sequenced in a study of T cells in Graves' hyperthyroidism and ophthalmopathy. The source material, RNA transcripts, was used to amplify TCR beta CDR3 regions. The HTBI set primed first-round TCR CDR3 RT-PCR. TCRdb reprocessed the multiplex PCR reads with MiXCR, giving one entry per CDR3 protein. This table holds 370,000 or so distinct CDR3 sequences, more than 15% found once. The source material was blood. Receptors were obtained from a young woman with Graves' hyperthyroidism that later progressed to Graves' ophthalmopathy.

The chain joins TRBV10-2 to TRBJ2-3, with a weak D call TRBD1 (5 bases). Trimming pared 3 bases from V and 2 bases from J, leaving 15 bases between. Germline-derived CDR1 and CDR2 are WSHSY and SAAADI. The CDR3 spans 16 residues. This CDR3 is CASSDGPRVDTDTQYF. The CDR3 coding sequence is TGCGCCAGCAGTGACGGGCCCAGGGTCGACACAGATACGCAGTATTTT.

This rearrangement joins TRBV6-5 to TRBJ2-1; weak D call: TRBD2 (5 bases). Germline assignment: CDR1 MNHEY and CDR2 SVGAGI. V was cut by 2 bases and J by 2 bases, with 7 bases left in between. The CDR3 is made up of 14 amino acids. The CDR3 here is CASSYTGTYNEQFF. The CDR3 DNA is TGTGCCAGCAGTTACACGGGAACCTACAATGAGCAGTTCTTC.

In its sample, this clonotype was seen many times. CDR3 region: CASSQPGGGDAGTQYF. In nucleotides, the CDR3 is TGTGCCAGCAGCCAACCAGGGGGCGGGGATGCGGGGACCCAGTACTTC. The chain couples TRBV28 to TRBJ2-5; 8 bases align to TRBD1. Losses at the gene ends were 6 bases for V and 7 bases for J; bases not matched to a gene: 16. The CDR3 is 16 amino acids. The V gene's germline CDR1 is MDHEN and CDR2 SYDVKM. Full variable domain (missing parts from reference TRBV28 and TRBJ2-5): DVKVTQSSRYLVKRTGEKVFLECVQDMDHENMFWYRQDPGLGLRLIYFSYDVKMKEKGDIPEGYSVSREKKERFSLILESASTNQTSMYLCASSQPGGGDAGTQYFGPGTRLLVL.

This clonotype has a handful of counts. The rearrangement joins TRBV15 to TRBJ2-3; 12 bases align to TRBD2. Trimming cost V 3 bases and J 4 bases; bases outside gene matches: 5. Germline V gene data show CDR1 as LNHNV and CDR2 as YYDKDF (reference sequence). This CDR3 region has 16 residues. The CDR3 is CATSSPSSGRADTQYF. CDR3 nucleotides: TGTGCCACCAGCAGTCCTTCTAGCGGGAGGGCAGATACGCAGTATTTT.

In its sample, this clonotype was seen many times. The gene calls are TRBV20-1 and TRBJ2-3, with D perhaps matching TRBD1 or TRBD2 (5 bases each). This CDR3 comprises 15 residues. Germline CDR1 is DFQATT and CDR2 is SNEGSKA (reference sequence). Trimming took off 2 bases at V and 2 bases at J, with 14 bases between the two ends. The CDR3 is CSARRPGTVTDTQYF. The CDR3 bases are TGCAGTGCTAGACGCCCTGGGACCGTCACAGATACGCAGTATTTT.

This clonotype was seen repeatedly, ten times or more. The chain links TRBV5-5 to TRBJ2-1, with 12 bases matching TRBD2. Trimming removed 4 bases from V and 10 bases from J; junction bases left unmatched: 9. The CDR3 loop spans 15 amino acids. The germline gives CDR1 SGHKS, CDR2 YYEKEE (reference sequence). CDR3 nucleotide sequence: TGTGCCAGCAGCACAAGACTAGCGGGAGCCCTAGAGCAGTTCTTC. The encoded protein is CASSTRLAGALEQFF.

This clonotype was picked up a small number of times. V usage is TRBV28 and J usage is TRBJ1-6; 8 nucleotides match TRBD1. J was trimmed by 3 bases and V by 3 bases; bases with no gene match: 7. CDR3 size: 17 residues. From germline, CDR1 is MDHEN and CDR2 SYDVKM. CDR3 sequence (DNA): TGTGCCAGCAGTTTCCAACAGGGGGTCCGCTATAATTCACCCCTCCACTTT. It yields the protein CASSFQQGVRYNSPLHF.

This clonotype was detected a few times. This rearrangement joins TRBV3-1 to TRBJ2-7; D is unclear. This CDR3 region has 15 residues. Trimming stripped 3 bases from V and 2 bases from J, with 14 bases between. Germline V gene sequence: CDR1 LGHDT, CDR2 YNNKEL (reference sequence). CDR3 residues: CASSHTLGPTYEQYF. CDR3 in DNA: TGTGCCAGCAGCCACACTTTAGGGCCAACCTACGAGCAGTACTTC.

At least ten counts were recorded for this clonotype. V usage is TRBV3-1 and J usage is TRBJ1-2; 7 nucleotides match TRBD1. The CDR3 sequence is 15 residues long. CDR1 and CDR2 from the germline V gene are LGHDT and YNNKEL (reference sequence). After removal of 0 bases from V and 8 bases from J, the junction contained 9 bases not matched to a gene. The CDR3 is CASSQELAQGGGYTF. Here the CDR3 DNA reads TGTGCCAGCAGCCAAGAACTAGCCCAGGGGGGAGGCTACACCTTC.

This clonotype was counted a few times. This chain's CDR3 is CASSLVSPGELFF. The CDR3 bases are TGTGCCAGCAGTTTAGTCTCCCCCGGGGAGCTGTTTTTT. The chain joins TRBV28 to TRBJ2-2; D uncertain. The CDR3 length is 13 residues. Germline lookup yields CDR1 MDHEN and CDR2 SYDVKM. Trimming took off 2 bases at V and 6 bases at J, with 7 bases between the two ends.

This clonotype was detected a few times. This chain uses TRBV3-1 with TRBJ1-4; D is undetermined. V lost 1 base and J 4 bases, leaving 4 bases between the germline ends. CDR1 is LGHDT and CDR2 is YNNKEL in the germline V gene (reference sequence). The CDR3 consists of 13 residues. The CDR3 sequence is CASSQVYNEKLFF. Written as DNA, the CDR3 is TGTGCCAGCAGCCAAGTCTATAATGAAAAACTGTTTTTT.

This clonotype was counted ten times or more. The chain has TRBV11-2 and TRBJ1-1; possible D gene TRBD1, 6 bases. V was clipped by 5 bases and J by 6 bases, with 10 bases between them. The germline gives CDR1 SGHAT, CDR2 FQNNGV. The CDR3 extends over 12 amino acids. CDR3: CASSPGQPEAFF. The CDR3 DNA reads TGTGCCAGCAGCCCGGGACAACCTGAAGCTTTCTTT.

This clonotype turned up a few times. V gene TRBV6-6 combines with J gene TRBJ1-4, with D unresolved. Deletions cut 2 bases from V and 5 bases from J, with 9 bases between. There are 14 residues in the CDR3. Germline assignment: CDR1 MNHNY and CDR2 SVGAGI (reference sequence). The CDR3 spells CASSYRGQNEKLFF. In DNA form, the CDR3 reads TGTGCCAGCAGTTACCGGGGTCAAAATGAAAAACTGTTTTTT.

This clonotype was seen many times. The chain has TRBV5-1 and TRBJ2-7; either TRBD1 or TRBD2 may fit D (6 bases each). Germline CDR1 is SGHRS and CDR2 is YFSETQ. V was pared by 4 bases and J by 4 bases, with 12 bases between. The length of the CDR3 is 13 residues. CDR3 nucleotides: TGCGCCAGCAGCCCGTCGGGGGCGTACGAGCAGTACTTC. This encodes CASSPSGAYEQYF. The full variable domain, with the rest looked up from reference TRBV5-1 and TRBJ2-7, is KAGVTQTPRYLIKTRGQQVTLSCSPISGHRSVSWYQQTPGQGLQFLFEYFSETQRNKGNFPGRFSGRQFSNSRSEMNVSTLELGDSALYLCASSPSGAYEQYFGPGTRLTVT.

The rearrangement joins TRBV12-3 or TRBV12-4 to TRBJ1-2; D is unclear. The CDR3 spans 13 residues. Trimming took 1 base from V and 1 from J, leaving 4 bases between them. The DNA for the CDR3 is TGTGCCAGCAGTTTAGGGCTTAACTATGGCTACACCTTC. Translating it yields CASSLGLNYGYTF.

This clonotype occurred a few times. The J gene is TRBJ2-7, the V gene TRBV16, with 8 bases identical to TRBD2. J was trimmed by 2 bases and V by 3 bases; bases with no gene match: 6. The CDR3 contains 15 residues. CDR1 is KGHSY and CDR2 is FQNENV in the germline V gene. CDR3 bases: TGTGCCAGCAGCCACCCGACTAGCGAAACCTACGAGCAGTACTTC. This gives the protein CASSHPTSETYEQYF.

A word on this clonotype: Just one base apart from a much larger clone, this may be a read error. The rearrangement uses TRBV15 and TRBJ2-1; D is perhaps TRBD1 (6 bases). Germline-derived CDR1 and CDR2 are LNHNV and YYDKDF (reference sequence). Trimming shortened V by 4 bases and J by 1 base, and 14 bases separated the two germline ends. The CDR3 extends over 16 amino acids. CDR3: CATSIEPTGSYNEQFF. CDR3 nucleotide sequence: TGTGCCACCAGCATAGAACCGACAGGATCCTACAATGAGCAGTTCTTC.

This clonotype has at least ten counts. The chain carries TRBV20-1 and TRBJ2-5, with D possibly being TRBD2 (6 bases). Trimming cost V 2 bases and J 5 bases, with 12 bases left between them. Germline CDR1 and CDR2: DFQATT and SNEGSKA (reference sequence). The length of the CDR3 is 13 residues. DNA of the CDR3: TGCAGTGCTAGATACCCGGGAGCGGAGACCCAGTACTTC. It codes for CSARYPGAETQYF.

Here the CDR3 reads CASSLFGAGGNTEAFF. In DNA, the CDR3 is TGTGCCAGCAGCTTATTTGGGGCAGGGGGGAACACTGAAGCTTTCTTT. This chain uses TRBV7-6 with TRBJ1-1, with 7 nucleotides matching TRBD1. The trim removed 2 bases at V and 1 base at J, leaving 7 bases unmatched. Germline V CDR1 and CDR2: SGHVS, FNYEAQ. There are 16 residues in the CDR3.

A few counts support this clonotype. V is TRBV7-8 and J is TRBJ2-6; possible D gene TRBD1, 5 bases. The CDR3 contains 17 residues. Trimming left V 2 bases short and J 8 bases short, with 19 bases between. Germline V lookup: CDR1 SGHVS, CDR2 FQNEAQ. Here the CDR3 reads CASSLPPIATATNVLTF. The DNA for the CDR3 is TGTGCCAGCAGCTTACCCCCGATTGCGACAGCGACCAACGTCCTGACTTTC. Using reference TRBV7-8 and TRBJ2-6 for the parts outside the CDR3, the full variable domain is GAGVSQSPRYKVAKRGQDVALRCDPISGHVSLFWYQQALGQGPEFLTYFQNEAQLDKSGLPSDRFFAERPEGSVSTLKIQRTQQEDSAVYLCASSLPPIATATNVLTFGAGSRLTVL.

The table lists this clonotype with a few counts. The chain recombines TRBV9 with TRBJ2-7, with no clear D. V was clipped by 4 bases and J by 7 bases, with 18 bases between them. The CDR3 spans 14 residues. Germline lookup yields CDR1 SGDLS and CDR2 YYNGEE. CDR3 coding DNA: TGTGCCAGCAGCTTATACTCCCTAAGCGAAGAGCAGTACTTC. Translating it yields CASSLYSLSEEQYF.

This clonotype has just a few counts. A much larger clone sits a single nucleotide away, making a read error possible. The chain combines TRBV20-1 with TRBJ1-1; D uncertain. Germline V gives CDR1 DFQATT, CDR2 SNEGSKA (reference sequence). This CDR3 region has 13 residues. The CDR3 region has the DNA TGCAGTGCTAGTGGCAGGTTGAACGCTGAAGCTTTCTTT. It yields the protein CSASGRLNAEAFF.

This chain links TRBV9 with TRBJ1-1; D unclear. The germline CDR1 and CDR2 sequences are SGDLS and YYNGEE. The CDR3 extends over 13 amino acids. Trimming pared 0 bases from V and 4 bases from J, leaving 7 bases between. As DNA, the CDR3 is TGTGCCAGCAGCGTAGGAGATGGCACTGAAGCTTTCTTT. Its translation is CASSVGDGTEAFF.

In its sample, this clonotype was seen many times. This chain joins TRBV20-1 and TRBJ2-1; 11 bases are shared with TRBD2. Looked up from germline, CDR1 is DFQATT and CDR2 is SNEGSKA (reference sequence). The CDR3 is made up of 15 amino acids. The junction had 3 bases not matched to a gene; V was cut back by 4 bases and J by 1 base. This CDR3 reads CSATRTSGSYNEQFF. CDR3 nucleotide sequence: TGCAGTGCTACACGGACTAGCGGGTCCTACAATGAGCAGTTCTTC.

This chain joins TRBV19 and TRBJ1-2; tentatively, D is TRBD1 (6 bases). Deletions cut 5 bases from V and 4 bases from J, with 17 bases between. Germline V gene lookup returns CDR1 LNHDA and CDR2 SQIVND (reference sequence). The CDR3 extends over 15 amino acids. CDR3 nucleotide sequence: TGTGCCAGTAGTGCGGGGGACATATCCCTCTATGGCTACACCTTC. This translates into CASSAGDISLYGYTF.

This clonotype was picked up many times. The rearrangement uses TRBV25-1 and TRBJ2-7; 10 nucleotides agree with TRBD2. Germline CDR1 MGHDK, CDR2 SYGVNS. V lost 2 bases, J lost 4 bases, and 8 bases stayed unmatched. This CDR3 contains 16 residues. The CDR3, as DNA: TGTGCCAGCAGTGAAGGGTTGGCTAGCGGGAGTTACGAGCAGTACTTC. This translates into CASSEGLASGSYEQYF.

This rearrangement joins TRBV6-1 to TRBJ2-2; tentatively, D is TRBD1 (6 bases). Germline V gene sequence: CDR1 MNHNS, CDR2 SASEGT. The V end was cut by 0 bases, the J end by 5 bases, with 13 bases between. The CDR3 sequence is 16 residues long. CDR3 protein: CASSEAPTGTTGELFF. Here the CDR3 DNA reads TGTGCCAGCAGTGAAGCCCCCACAGGGACAACCGGGGAGCTGTTTTTT.

Many counts were recorded for this clonotype. The J gene is TRBJ2-1, the V gene TRBV2, with 7 bases fitting TRBD2. Germline CDR1 SNHLY, CDR2 FYNNEI. The J segment lost 2 bases and the V segment lost 7 bases, leaving 8 bases of the junction unmatched. CDR3 length: 15 amino acids. CDR3 sequence: CASTPFAGAYNEQFF. CDR3 DNA: TGTGCCAGCACCCCGTTTGCGGGAGCCTACAATGAGCAGTTCTTC. Variable domain in full (rest from reference TRBV2 and TRBJ2-1): EPEVTQTPSHQVTQMGQEVILRCVPISNHLYFYWYRQILGQKVEFLVSFYNNEISEKSEIFDDQFSVERPDGSNFTLKIRSTKLEDSAMYFCASTPFAGAYNEQFFGPGTRLTVL.

This clonotype was seen ten or more times. This rearrangement joins TRBV28 to TRBJ2-7; D is unclear. Germline assignment: CDR1 MDHEN and CDR2 SYDVKM. Trimming left V 2 bases short and J 2 bases short, with 10 bases between. The CDR3 is 14 residues long. Written as DNA, the CDR3 is TGTGCCAGCAGTTTAAGTAACAAAGCCTACGAGCAGTACTTC. Amino acids: CASSLSNKAYEQYF. Full variable domain (outside the CDR3, taken from reference TRBV28 and TRBJ2-7): DVKVTQSSRYLVKRTGEKVFLECVQDMDHENMFWYRQDPGLGLRLIYFSYDVKMKEKGDIPEGYSVSREKKERFSLILESASTNQTSMYLCASSLSNKAYEQYFGPGTRLTVT.

J is TRBJ2-7 and V is TRBV20-1, with 9 bases identical to TRBD2. V dropped 6 bases and J dropped 3; count of bases not matched to a gene: 6. From germline, CDR1 is DFQATT and CDR2 SNEGSKA (reference sequence). The CDR3 length is 13 residues. For the CDR3, the DNA is TGCAGTGCCGACCCGACTAGCGGCTACGAGCAGTACTTC. Residues: CSADPTSGYEQYF.